This T cell receptor beta chain was captured in a study of T cells after yellow fever vaccination. The ends were cut back, 3 bases at V and 7 bases at J, with 19 bases in the middle. Germline CDR1 SGHDN, CDR2 FVKESK. CDR3 length: 16 amino acids. From the 5' RACE reads, TCRdb called clonotypes with MiXCR, one entry per CDR3 protein. The sample includes hundreds of thousands of distinct CDR3 sequences, 21% of them seen just once. The V and J genes are TRBV14 and TRBJ2-1; unclear D gene. Sequencing used PBMCs, obtained less than 25 days after the first yellow fever vaccination. The receptor was derived from a man younger than 30 who received the YFV17D yellow fever vaccine. For the CDR3, the DNA is TGTGCCAGCAGCCACCCCCTTTGTAACGGATGTAATGAGCAGTTCTTC. Its protein is CASSHPLCNGCNEQFF.